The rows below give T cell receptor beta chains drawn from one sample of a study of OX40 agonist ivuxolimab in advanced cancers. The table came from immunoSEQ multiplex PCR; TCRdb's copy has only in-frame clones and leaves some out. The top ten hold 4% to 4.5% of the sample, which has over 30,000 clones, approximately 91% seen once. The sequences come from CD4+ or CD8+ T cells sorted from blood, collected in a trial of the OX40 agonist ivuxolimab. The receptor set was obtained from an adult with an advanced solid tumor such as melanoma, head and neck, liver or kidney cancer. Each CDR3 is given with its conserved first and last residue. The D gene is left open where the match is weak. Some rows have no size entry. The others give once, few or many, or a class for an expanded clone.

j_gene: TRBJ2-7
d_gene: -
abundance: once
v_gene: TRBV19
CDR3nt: TGTGCCAGTAGCTCCTTAGAGGGAGGTTTGTACGAGCAGTACTTC
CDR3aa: CASSSLEGGLYEQYF

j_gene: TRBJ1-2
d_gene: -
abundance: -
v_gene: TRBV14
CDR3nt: TGTGCCAGCAGCCAAGACCGTTATGGCTACACCTTC
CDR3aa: CASSQDRYGYTF

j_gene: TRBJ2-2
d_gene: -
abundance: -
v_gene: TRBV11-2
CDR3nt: TGTGCCAGCAGCCAAATCGGGACAAACACGAACACCGGGGAGCTGTTTTTT
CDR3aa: CASSQIGTNTNTGELFF

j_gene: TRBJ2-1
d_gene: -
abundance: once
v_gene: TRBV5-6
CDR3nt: TGTGCCAGCAGCTCCCCTTTCGGGGGTCCCCAAGCCTCCTACAATGAGCAGTTCTTC
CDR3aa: CASSSPFGGPQASYNEQFF

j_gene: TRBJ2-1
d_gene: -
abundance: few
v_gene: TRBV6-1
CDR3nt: TGTGCCAGCAGTGAAAATAGGACTCCTGAGCAGTTCTTC
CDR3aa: CASSENRTPEQFF

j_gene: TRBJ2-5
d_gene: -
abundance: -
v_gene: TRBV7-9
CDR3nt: TGTGCCAGCAGCTTAGTATCGGGGCGTTCCGAGACCCAGTACTTC
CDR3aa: CASSLVSGRSETQYF

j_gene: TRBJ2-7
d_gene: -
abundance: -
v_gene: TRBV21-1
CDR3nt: TGTGCCAGCAGCAAATACCCGTCCGAGCAGTACTTC
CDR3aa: CASSKYPSEQYF

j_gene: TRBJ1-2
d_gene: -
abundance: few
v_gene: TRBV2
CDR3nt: TGTGCCAGCAGCTATCCCCAGGGGAATGGCTACACCTTC
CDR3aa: CASSYPQGNGYTF

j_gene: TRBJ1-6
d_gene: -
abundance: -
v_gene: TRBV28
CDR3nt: TGTGCCAGCAGTTCAACCGACTCCTATAATTCACCCCTCCACTTT
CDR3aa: CASSSTDSYNSPLHF

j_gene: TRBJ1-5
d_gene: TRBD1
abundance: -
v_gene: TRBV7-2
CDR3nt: TGTGCCAGCAGCTTAGTAGGACAGGGGGCTCGTCAGCCCCAGCATTTT
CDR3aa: CASSLVGQGARQPQHF

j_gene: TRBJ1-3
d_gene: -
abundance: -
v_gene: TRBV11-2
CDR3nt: TGTGCCAGCAGCTTAGCGTTCTCTGGAAACACCATATATTTT
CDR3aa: CASSLAFSGNTIYF

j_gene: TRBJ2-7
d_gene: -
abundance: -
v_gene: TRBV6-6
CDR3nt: TGTGCCAGCAGTTATTCCGGGACAAGCTACGAGCAGTACTTC
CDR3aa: CASSYSGTSYEQYF

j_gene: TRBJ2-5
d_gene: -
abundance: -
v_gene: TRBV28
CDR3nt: TGTGCCAGCACCCAGATAATGGGAGGCTTGGAGACCCAGTACTTC
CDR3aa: CASTQIMGGLETQYF

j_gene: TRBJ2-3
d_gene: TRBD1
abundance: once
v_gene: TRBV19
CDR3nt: TGTGCCAGTAGTCAAACCGGGACAGGGAATGGGTATACGCAGTATTTT
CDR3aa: CASSQTGTGNGYTQYF

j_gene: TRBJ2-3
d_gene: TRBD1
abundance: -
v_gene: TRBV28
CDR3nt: TGTGCCAGCAGTCGGACAGGGGGAAGCCATACGCAGTATTTT
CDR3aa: CASSRTGGSHTQYF

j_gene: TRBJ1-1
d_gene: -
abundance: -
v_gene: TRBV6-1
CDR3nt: TGTGCCAGCAGTGAAAGGGGTAACACTGAAGCTTTCTTT
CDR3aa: CASSERGNTEAFF

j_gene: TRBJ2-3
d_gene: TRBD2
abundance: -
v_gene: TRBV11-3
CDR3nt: TGTGCCAGCAGCGACCGACTAGCGGGGGGACCCACAGATACGCAGTATTTT
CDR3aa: CASSDRLAGGPTDTQYF

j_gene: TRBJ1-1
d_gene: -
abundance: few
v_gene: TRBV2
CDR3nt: TGTGCCAGCAGTGTTATCGGGACGCCCACTGAAGCTTTCTTT
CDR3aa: CASSVIGTPTEAFF

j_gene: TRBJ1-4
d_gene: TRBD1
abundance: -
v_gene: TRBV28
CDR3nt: TGTGCCAGCAGTCAGCCGGGACAGAATGAAAAACTGTTTTTT
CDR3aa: CASSQPGQNEKLFF

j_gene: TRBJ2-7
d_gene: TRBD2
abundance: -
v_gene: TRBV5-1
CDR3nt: TGCGCCAGCAGCTCAACGGTACTAGCGGGAGACTCTACCGGGCAGTACTTC
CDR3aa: CASSSTVLAGDSTGQYF

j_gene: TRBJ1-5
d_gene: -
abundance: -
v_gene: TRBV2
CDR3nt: TGTGCCAGCAGTCTACCAGGGGATCAGCCCCAGCATTTT
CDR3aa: CASSLPGDQPQHF

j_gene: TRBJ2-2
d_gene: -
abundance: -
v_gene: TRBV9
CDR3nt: TGTGCCAGCAGCGTTAGAGGGGACACCGGGGAGCTGTTTTTT
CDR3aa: CASSVRGDTGELFF

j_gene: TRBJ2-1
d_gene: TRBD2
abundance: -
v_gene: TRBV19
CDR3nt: TGTGCCAGTAGTCGCCCCCCGGGACTAGCTAGCAATGAGCAGTTCTTC
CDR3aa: CASSRPPGLASNEQFF

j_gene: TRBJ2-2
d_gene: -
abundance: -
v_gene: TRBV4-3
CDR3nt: TGCGCCAGCAGCCAGGGGAACACCGGGGAGCTGTTTTTT
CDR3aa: CASSQGNTGELFF

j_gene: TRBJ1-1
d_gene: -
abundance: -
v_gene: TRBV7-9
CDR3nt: TGTGCCAGCAGCTTAAGGGGCGCCGAAGCTTTCTTT
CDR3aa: CASSLRGAEAFF

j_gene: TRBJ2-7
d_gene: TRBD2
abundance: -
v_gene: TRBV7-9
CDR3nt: TGTGCCAGCAGCTTAGCAACTAGCGGCTCCTACGAGCAGTACTTC
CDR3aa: CASSLATSGSYEQYF

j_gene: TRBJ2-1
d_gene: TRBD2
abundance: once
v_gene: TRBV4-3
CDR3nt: TGCGCCAGCAGCCAAGATCCTAGCGGGGCCGGCTCCTACAATGAGCAGTTCTTC
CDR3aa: CASSQDPSGAGSYNEQFF

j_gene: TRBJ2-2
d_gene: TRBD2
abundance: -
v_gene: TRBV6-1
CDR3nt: TGTGCCAGCAGTGAGAAGGTCGTATTTATAGCGGGGATGAACACCGGGGAGCTGTTTTTT
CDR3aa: CASSEKVVFIAGMNTGELFF

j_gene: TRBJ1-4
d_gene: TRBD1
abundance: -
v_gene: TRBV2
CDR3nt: TGTGCCAGCAGTGAACTTAAGGGGGCAAATGAAAAACTGTTTTTT
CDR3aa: CASSELKGANEKLFF

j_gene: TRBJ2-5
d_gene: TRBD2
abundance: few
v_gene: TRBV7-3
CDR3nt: TGTGCCAGCAGCTCCGGACTAGCGGGGGGGCAGGGAGAGACCCAGTACTTC
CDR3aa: CASSSGLAGGQGETQYF

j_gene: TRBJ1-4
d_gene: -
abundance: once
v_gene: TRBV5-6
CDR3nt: TGTGCCAGCAGCTCGGGGACCGGTAATGAAAAACTGTTTTTT
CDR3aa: CASSSGTGNEKLFF

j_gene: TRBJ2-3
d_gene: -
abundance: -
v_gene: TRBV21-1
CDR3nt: TGTGCCAGCAGCAAGGTCGACACCAACACAGATACGCAGTATTTT
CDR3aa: CASSKVDTNTDTQYF

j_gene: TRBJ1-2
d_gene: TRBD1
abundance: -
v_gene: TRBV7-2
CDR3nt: TGTGCCAGCAGCTCTGGGACAGCTCTCTATGGCTACACCTTC
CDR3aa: CASSSGTALYGYTF

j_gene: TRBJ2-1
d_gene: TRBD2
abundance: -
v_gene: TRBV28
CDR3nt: TGTGCCAGCAGTCCGACTAGCGGGGCCTACAATGAGCAGTTCTTC
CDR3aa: CASSPTSGAYNEQFF

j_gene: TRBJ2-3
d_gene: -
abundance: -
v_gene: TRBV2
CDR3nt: TGTGCCAGCGTCCGCGGCACAGATACGCAGTATTTT
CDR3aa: CASVRGTDTQYF

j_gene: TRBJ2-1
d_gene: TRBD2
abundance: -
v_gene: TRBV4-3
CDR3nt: TGCGCCAGCAGCCAAGATTTGGGGGGGAATGAGAATGAGCAGTTCTTC
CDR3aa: CASSQDLGGNENEQFF

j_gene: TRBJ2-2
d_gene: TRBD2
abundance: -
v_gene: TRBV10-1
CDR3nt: TGCGCCAGCAGTGACCGCGGACTAGCGGGAAACACCGGGGAGCTGTTTTTT
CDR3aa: CASSDRGLAGNTGELFF

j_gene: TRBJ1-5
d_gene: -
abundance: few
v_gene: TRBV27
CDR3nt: TGTGCCAGCAGTTCGGAGGAGAGCCAGCCCCAGCATTTT
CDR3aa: CASSSEESQPQHF

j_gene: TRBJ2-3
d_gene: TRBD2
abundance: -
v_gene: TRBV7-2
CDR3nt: TGTGCCAGCAGCTCGAGACTAGCGGGGACAGATACGCAGTATTTT
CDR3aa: CASSSRLAGTDTQYF

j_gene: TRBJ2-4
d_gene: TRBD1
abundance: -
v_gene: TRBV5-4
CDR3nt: TGTGCCAGCAGCTTACGGACAGGGGAGACAAACATTCAGTACTTC
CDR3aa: CASSLRTGETNIQYF

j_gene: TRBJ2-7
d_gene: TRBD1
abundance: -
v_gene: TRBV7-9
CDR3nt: TGTGCCAGCAGTCCTGGACAGGGACTCTCCTACGAGCAGTACTTC
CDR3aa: CASSPGQGLSYEQYF

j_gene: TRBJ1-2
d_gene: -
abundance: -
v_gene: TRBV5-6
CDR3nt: TGTGCCAGCAGCCTGCTCCTAAACGGGATGATCGGGTATGGCTACACCTTC
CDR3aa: CASSLLLNGMIGYGYTF